This TCR beta chain was sequenced in a study of cytomegalovirus exposure and HLA in healthy donors. The primer mix had 60 Vbeta and 13 Jbeta primers. Per the original methods: As a later analysis found, there were 70 million to 90 million unique TCR beta chains, of which some 10 million were shared. Clones were sequenced by immunoSEQ multiplex PCR, and TCRdb holds only the in-frame ones, with some missing. Clonal size and the V and J genes are those of that table, whereas D and trimming came from the DNA. The sample has approximately 150,000 clones, 80% to 90% seen once. This clone was observed once. Additional DNA sequences in this sample encode the identical CDR3. This CDR3 region has 14 residues. V gave up 2 bases and J gave up 0 bases; unmatched junction bases: 1. Germline CDR1 is SGHRS and CDR2 is YFSETQ.

Source material: PBMCs. This sequence was found in a woman between 45 and 60 years old in good health and CMV-seronegative. V gene TRBV5-1 combines with J gene TRBJ1-1; 7 nucleotides agree with TRBD1. CDR3 sequence: CASSFRGLNTEAFF. The CDR3 coding sequence is TGCGCCAGCAGCTTCAGGGGGTTGAACACTGAAGCTTTCTTT.